Following are 5 T cell receptor beta chains from one sample sequenced in a study of shared clonotypes between healthy human individuals. Profiled with immunoSEQ multiplex PCR; TCRdb holds only in-frame clones, not every one. The table has approximately 2.5 million clones, about 92% seen once. Sequenced material: naive CD4+ T cells sorted from blood. As for subset: CD45RA+ positively selected. These receptors came from a man younger than 35 in good health.

The genes are TRBV28 and TRBJ1-2; D is perhaps TRBD1 (5 bases). The germline V gene has CDR1 MDHEN and CDR2 SYDVKM. CDR3 length: 13 residues. Trimming left V 5 bases short and J 6 bases short, with 13 bases between. The CDR3 nucleotides read TGTGCCAGCAGTGAGGGACGGGGCGATGGCTACACCTTC. Its protein product is CASSEGRGDGYTF.

The chain joins TRBV10-1 to TRBJ2-5, with 8 bases that match TRBD2. V lost 0 bases to trimming and J lost 2 bases; unmatched junction nucleotides: 5. The CDR3 extends over 16 amino acids. Germline loops: CDR1 WNHNN, CDR2 SYGVQD (reference sequence). The CDR3 protein is CASSESTSGSQETQYF. The CDR3 region has the DNA TGCGCCAGCAGTGAGTCGACCAGCGGGAGTCAAGAGACCCAGTACTTC.

This clone was seen a single time. The rearrangement uses TRBV7-9 and TRBJ2-5; 11 positions agree with TRBD2. The CDR3 is 16 amino acids. CDR1 is SEHNR, CDR2 FQNEAQ, per germline (reference sequence). Trimming took 3 bases from V and 2 from J; bases not matched to a gene: 5. The CDR3 coding sequence is TGTGCCAGCAGCTTGGGACTAGCGGAGTATCAAGAGACCCAGTACTTC. This gives the protein CASSLGLAEYQETQYF.

The chain couples TRBV7-3 to TRBJ2-3; 9 nucleotides match TRBD2. Germline loops: CDR1 SGHTA, CDR2 FQGTGA. The CDR3 totals 15 residues. Trimming cost V 3 bases and J 3 bases; bases outside gene matches: 4. The CDR3 protein is CASSFTSGPTDTQYF. CDR3 bases: TGTGCCAGCAGCTTTACTAGCGGGCCTACAGATACGCAGTATTTT. The complete variable domain, with remaining parts taken from reference TRBV7-3 and TRBJ2-3, reads GAGVSQTPSNKVTEKGKYVELRCDPISGHTALYWYRQSLGQGPEFLIYFQGTGAADDSGLPNDRFFAVRPEGSVSTLKIQRTERGDSAVYLCASSFTSGPTDTQYFGPGTRLTVL.

This chain uses TRBV12-2 with TRBJ2-7; TRBD1, the table's D call, lacks a check against the DNA. TRBV12-2 has pseudogene status. The CDR3 has 15 amino acids. The CDR3 loop is CASRLAWTGGYEQYF. As DNA, the CDR3 is TGTGCAAGTCGCTTAGCGTGGACAGGGGGCTACGAGCAGTACTTC.